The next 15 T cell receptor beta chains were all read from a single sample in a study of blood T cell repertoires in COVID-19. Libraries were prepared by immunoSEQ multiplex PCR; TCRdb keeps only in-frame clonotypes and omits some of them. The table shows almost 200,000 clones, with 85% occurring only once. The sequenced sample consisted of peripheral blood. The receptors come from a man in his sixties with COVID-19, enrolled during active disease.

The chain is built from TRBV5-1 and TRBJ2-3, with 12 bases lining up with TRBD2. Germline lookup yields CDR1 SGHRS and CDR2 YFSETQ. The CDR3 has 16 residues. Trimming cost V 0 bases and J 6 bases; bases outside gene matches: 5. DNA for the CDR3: TGCGCCAGCAGCTTGGCGGCTAGCGGGAGGGCCGATACGCAGTATTTT. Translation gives CASSLAASGRADTQYF.

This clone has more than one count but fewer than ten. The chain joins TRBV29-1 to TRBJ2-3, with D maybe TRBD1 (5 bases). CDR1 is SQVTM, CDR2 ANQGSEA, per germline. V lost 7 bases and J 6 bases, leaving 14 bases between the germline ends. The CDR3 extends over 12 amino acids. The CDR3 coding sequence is TGCAGCGCGTCAGGGTCATACGATACGCAGTATTTT. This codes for CSASGSYDTQYF.

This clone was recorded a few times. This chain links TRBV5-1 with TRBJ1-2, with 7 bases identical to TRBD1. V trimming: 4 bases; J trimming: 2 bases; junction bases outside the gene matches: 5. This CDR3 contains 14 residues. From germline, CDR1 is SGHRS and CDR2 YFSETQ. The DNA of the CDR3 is TGCGCCAGCAGCACGGGACAGAACAACTATGGCTACACCTTC. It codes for CASSTGQNNYGYTF.

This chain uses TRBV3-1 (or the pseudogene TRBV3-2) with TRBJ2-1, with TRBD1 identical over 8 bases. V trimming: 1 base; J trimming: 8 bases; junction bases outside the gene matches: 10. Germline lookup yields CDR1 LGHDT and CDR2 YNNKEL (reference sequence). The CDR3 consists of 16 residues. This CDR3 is CASSQGPGQVGHEQFF. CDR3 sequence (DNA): TGTGCCAGCAGCCAAGGCCCGGGACAGGTTGGGCATGAGCAGTTCTTC.

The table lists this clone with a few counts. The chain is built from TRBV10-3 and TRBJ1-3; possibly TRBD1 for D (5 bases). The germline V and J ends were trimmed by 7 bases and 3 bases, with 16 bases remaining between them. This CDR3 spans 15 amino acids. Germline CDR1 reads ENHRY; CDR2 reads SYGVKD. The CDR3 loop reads CAITAMGEDGNTIYF. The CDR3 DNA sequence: TGTGCCATCACTGCAATGGGGGAGGATGGAAACACCATATATTTT.

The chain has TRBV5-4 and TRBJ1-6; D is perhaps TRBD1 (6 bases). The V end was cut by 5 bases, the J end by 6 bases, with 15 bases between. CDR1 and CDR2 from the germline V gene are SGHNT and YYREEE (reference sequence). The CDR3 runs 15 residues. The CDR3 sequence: CASRNRDMTNSPLHF. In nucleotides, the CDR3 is TGTGCCAGCAGAAACCGGGACATGACTAATTCACCCCTCCACTTT.

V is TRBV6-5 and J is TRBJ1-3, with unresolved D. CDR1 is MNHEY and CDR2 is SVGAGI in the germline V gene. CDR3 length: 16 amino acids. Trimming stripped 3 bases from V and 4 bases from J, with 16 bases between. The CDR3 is CASSYGFSGSGNTIYF. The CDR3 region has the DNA TGTGCCAGCAGTTATGGCTTCAGCGGGTCCGGAAACACCATATATTTT.

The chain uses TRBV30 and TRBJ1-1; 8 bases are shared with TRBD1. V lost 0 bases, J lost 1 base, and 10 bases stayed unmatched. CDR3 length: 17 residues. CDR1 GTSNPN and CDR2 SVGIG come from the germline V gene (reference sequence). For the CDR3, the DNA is TGTGCCTGGAGTGTACGGACAGGGTCGGGGAAGAACACTGAAGCTTTCTTT. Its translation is CAWSVRTGSGKNTEAFF.

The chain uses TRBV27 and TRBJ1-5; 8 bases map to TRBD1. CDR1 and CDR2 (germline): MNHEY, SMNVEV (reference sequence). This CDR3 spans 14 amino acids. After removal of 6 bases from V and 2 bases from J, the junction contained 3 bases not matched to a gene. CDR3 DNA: TGTGCCAGCAGCAAGACAGGGGGCAATCAGCCCCAGCATTTT. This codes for CASSKTGGNQPQHF.

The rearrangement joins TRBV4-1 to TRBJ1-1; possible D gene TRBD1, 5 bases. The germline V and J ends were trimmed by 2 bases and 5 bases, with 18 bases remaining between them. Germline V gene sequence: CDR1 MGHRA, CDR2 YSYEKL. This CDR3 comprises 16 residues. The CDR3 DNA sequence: TGCGCCAGCAGCCAACTAAGCGGGGCCCGGGAGACTGAAGCTTTCTTT. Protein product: CASSQLSGARETEAFF.

CDR3 amino acids: CASSFGQGGGYTF. The CDR3 nucleotides read TGCGCCAGCAGCTTCGGACAGGGGGGCGGCTACACCTTC. V gene TRBV5-1 combines with J gene TRBJ1-2; the match to TRBD1 covers 10 bases. V shed 2 bases, J shed 8 bases, and the junction held 3 bases outside the gene matches. The germline V gene encodes CDR1 SGHRS and CDR2 YFSETQ. This CDR3 has 13 residues.

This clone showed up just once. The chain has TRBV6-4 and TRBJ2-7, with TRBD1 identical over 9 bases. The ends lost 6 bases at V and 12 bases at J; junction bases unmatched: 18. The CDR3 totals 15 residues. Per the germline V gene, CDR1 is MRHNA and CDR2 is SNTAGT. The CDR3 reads CASSALPGQGYERYF. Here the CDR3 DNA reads TGTGCCAGCAGCGCTCTTCCGGGACAGGGTTATGAGAGGTACTTC.

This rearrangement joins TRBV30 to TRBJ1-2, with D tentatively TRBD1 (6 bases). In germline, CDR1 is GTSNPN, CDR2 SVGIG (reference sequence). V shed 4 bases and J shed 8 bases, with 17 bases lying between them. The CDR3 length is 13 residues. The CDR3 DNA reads TGTGCCTGGACCCCACCGGGACAAAGGGGCTACACCTTC. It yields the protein CAWTPPGQRGYTF. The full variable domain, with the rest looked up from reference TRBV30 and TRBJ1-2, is SQTIHQWPATLVQPVGSPLSLECTVEGTSNPNLYWYRQAAGRGLQLLFYSVGIGQISSEVPQNLSASRPQDRQFILSSKKLLLSDSGFYLCAWTPPGQRGYTFGSGTRLTVV.

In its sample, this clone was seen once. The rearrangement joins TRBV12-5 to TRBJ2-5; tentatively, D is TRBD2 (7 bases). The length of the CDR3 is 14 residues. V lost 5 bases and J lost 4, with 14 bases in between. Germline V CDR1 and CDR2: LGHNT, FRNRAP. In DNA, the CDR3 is TGTGCTAGTGGTCGCGCAGGGGAGGGAGAGACCCAGTACTTC. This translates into CASGRAGEGETQYF.

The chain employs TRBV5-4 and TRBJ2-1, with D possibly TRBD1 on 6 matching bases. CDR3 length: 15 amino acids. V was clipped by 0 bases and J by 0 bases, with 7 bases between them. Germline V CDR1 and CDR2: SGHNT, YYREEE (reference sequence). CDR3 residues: CASSLGDTSYNEQFF. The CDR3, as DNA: TGTGCCAGCAGCTTGGGGGACACCTCCTACAATGAGCAGTTCTTC.